There are a few counts of the clone carrying this T cell receptor beta chain. Its antigen remains unknown. The data were taken from a study of blood T cells in healthy people across ages. The study, taken as a whole, reports: More naive CD4+ cells and higher diversity marked long-lived donors relative to aged donors. From one million sequenced T cells, diversity estimates were lower bounds. Strong correlation linked observed beta diversity and percent naive T cells.

CDR3 length: 17 residues. V lost 2 bases, J lost 0 bases, and 14 bases lay in between. The germline V gene has CDR1 SEHNR and CDR2 FQNEAQ (reference sequence). Next came a second PCR, run for roughly 6 to 11 cycles, which used a sample-barcoded 5' primer along with a J-beta primer mix. Each of the samples gave a minimum of 2.5 million paired-end reads that contained CDR3. TCRdb ran MiXCR on the 5' RACE reads and lists one entry per CDR3 protein. The sample includes hundreds of thousands of distinct CDR3 sequences, roughly 30% of them seen just once. This clonotype was obtained from a woman aged 80 or over in good health. The rearrangement links TRBV7-9 to TRBJ1-5; D call uncertain. The material sequenced was blood. CDR3 protein: CASSLSGGMYSNQPQHF. The CDR3 DNA sequence: TGTGCCAGCAGCTTATCGGGCGGAATGTATAGCAATCAGCCCCAGCATTTT.